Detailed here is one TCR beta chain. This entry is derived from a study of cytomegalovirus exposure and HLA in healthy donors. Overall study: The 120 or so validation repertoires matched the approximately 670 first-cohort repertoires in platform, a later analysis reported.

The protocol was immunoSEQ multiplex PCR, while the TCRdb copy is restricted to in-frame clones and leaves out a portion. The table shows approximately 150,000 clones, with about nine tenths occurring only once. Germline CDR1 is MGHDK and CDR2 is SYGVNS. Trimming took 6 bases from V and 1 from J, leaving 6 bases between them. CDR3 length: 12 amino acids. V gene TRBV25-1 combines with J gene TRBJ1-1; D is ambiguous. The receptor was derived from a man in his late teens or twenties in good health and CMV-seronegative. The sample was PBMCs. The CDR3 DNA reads TGTGCCAGCAGAACAGCGAACACTGAAGCTTTCTTT. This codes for CASRTANTEAFF.